The clone carrying this T cell receptor (beta chain) came up many times. Its specificity is unknown. CDR3 length: 18 residues. V lost 2 bases to trimming and J lost 4 bases; unmatched junction nucleotides: 13. Germline V gene lookup returns CDR1 MNHEY and CDR2 SVGAGI. The sample originates from a study of T cells after yellow fever vaccination. Across the study: The authors prepared low-cell-number fractions using SMART-Seq v4 Ultra Low Input. Overall study findings and caveats: Abundant clonotypes (contaminants from the bulk population) could be present in FACS-sorted repertoires. Researchers report a weaker secondary response that nonetheless peaked faster, day 5 versus 15. The study re-detected most primary-vaccination clones after the booster (around 96% CD4, roughly 85% CD8).

TCRdb reprocessed the 5' RACE reads via MiXCR and lists one record per CDR3 protein. The table lists around 300,000 distinct CDR3 sequences, around 4.5% of them singletons, with roughly 21% in the top ten. This receptor was identified in a man in his late teens or twenties who received the YFV17D yellow fever vaccine. Specimen: PBMCs, collected 15 days after the yellow fever booster vaccination. The J gene is TRBJ2-2, the V gene TRBV6-5; 7 bases fit TRBD1. The CDR3 bases are TGTGCCAGCAGTTACGCCGGGACAGCCCTTAGGGGCACCGGGGAGCTGTTTTTT. It specifies CASSYAGTALRGTGELFF.